This TCR beta chain is from a study of blood T cell repertoires in COVID-19. Study-wide context: Donors in the United States, Italy and Spain gave samples during acute or convalescent COVID-19. Sample material is recorded as cDNA or gDNA derived from T cells, B-cell-depleted T cells, or PBMCs.

How the authors handled the data: Scientists estimated how many nucleated cells there were by amplifying reference gene primers. Assay: immunoSEQ multiplex PCR; the TCRdb copy retains only in-frame clones and omits some. V and J calls and clone size are given by that table; D and trimming were obtained from the DNA. The sample lists around 150,000 clones, about 81% occurring once. J was trimmed by 8 bases and V by 5 bases; bases with no gene match: 8. The length of the CDR3 is 15 residues. Per the germline V gene, CDR1 is SGHVS and CDR2 is FQNEAQ. Source material: peripheral blood. This clonotype was sampled from a man aged 55 to 69 with active or convalescent COVID-19. The chain recombines TRBV7-8 with TRBJ1-4, with TRBD1 identical over 10 bases. CDR3 region: CASSPTGTGEEKLFF. DNA of the CDR3: TGTGCCAGCAGCCCCACCGGGACAGGGGAAGAAAAACTGTTTTTT.